This T cell receptor (beta chain) appears in the sequencing data of a study of blood T cell repertoires in COVID-19. In the study overall: The United States, Italy and Spain provided the acute and convalescent COVID-19 samples. PBMCs, B-cell-depleted T cells, or T cells provided the cDNA or gDNA that made up the material.

Generated by immunoSEQ multiplex PCR, the TCRdb table keeps only in-frame clones and is missing some. The sample has approximately 310,000 clones, roughly nine tenths seen once. Cohort 3 recovered donors had two negative PCRs, clearance, or symptom resolution. CDR3 length equals 12 residues. Trimming left V 4 bases short and J 3 bases short, with 6 bases between. CDR1 and CDR2 (germline): MRHNA, SNTAGT. This clonotype was sampled from a man in his sixties who had recovered from COVID-19. The chain uses TRBV6-4 and TRBJ2-5; D is ambiguous. The sample comprised PBMCs or T cells enriched from blood (not recorded which). The DNA of the CDR3 is TGTGCCAGCAGTGGTCAGAAAGAGACCCAGTACTTC. Translated, it gives CASSGQKETQYF.